This is a list of T cell receptor beta chains from one sample in a study of blood T cell repertoires in COVID-19. Sequenced by immunoSEQ multiplex PCR; TCRdb stores in-frame clones only, minus some. The table has about 220,000 clones, approximately 84% seen once; the top ten hold approximately 2.9%. Sequencing used peripheral blood. All receptors derive from a woman aged 30 to 39 who had recovered from COVID-19. Each CDR3 is given with its conserved first and last residue. D genes are given only for firm matches. Clone size appears in some rows only: once, few, many, or a class for an expanded clone.

TGTGCCAGCAGCCCATTACTTGGGGGCGGAGATACGCAGTATTTT | CASSPLLGGGDTQYF | . | . | TRBJ2-3 | TRBV3-1/TRBV3-2
TGCGCCAGCAGCCACGACGGGACTCCGATAACCCAGTACTTC | CASSHDGTPITQYF | . | . | TRBJ2-5 | TRBV5-1
TGTGCCAGCTCACCAGGGACAGGTGATCGGATTGAGCAGTTCTTC | CASSPGTGDRIEQFF | TRBD1 | . | TRBJ2-1 | TRBV18
TGCGCCAGCAGCTCCGGGACAGGGGCTGAAAAACTGTTTTTT | CASSSGTGAEKLFF | TRBD1 | . | TRBJ1-4 | TRBV5-1
TGTGCCATTGGACAGGGAGCGAATCTGGATTTGAAGACCCAGTACTTC | CAIGQGANLDLKTQYF | TRBD1 | . | TRBJ2-5 | TRBV10-3
TGTGCCAGCAGCATTGGGACTAGCGGCCAAGATACGCAGTATTTT | CASSIGTSGQDTQYF | TRBD2 | . | TRBJ2-3 | TRBV5-4
TGTGCCAGCAGCTCCTCGGACAGGGTAAACAACGAGCAGTACTTC | CASSSSDRVNNEQYF | TRBD1 | once | TRBJ2-7 | TRBV11-2
TGTGCCACCAGTAGGGACAGCCCCTACGAGCAGTACTTC | CATSRDSPYEQYF | TRBD1 | . | TRBJ2-7 | TRBV24-1
TGTGCCAGTAGTCTTTCGGGGACAGGGGCTACCTACGAGCAGTACTTC | CASSLSGTGATYEQYF | TRBD1 | . | TRBJ2-7 | TRBV19
TGTGCCCTGGGGGGTGTGAACACAGATACGCAGTATTTT | CALGGVNTDTQYF | . | . | TRBJ2-3 | TRBV30
TGTGCCAGCAGCTCGTCCCCGACAGGGGGCAATCAGCCCCAGCATTTT | CASSSSPTGGNQPQHF | TRBD1 | once | TRBJ1-5 | TRBV7-8
TGTGCCACGAAGGGACTAGCGCTCGTTGAGCAGTTCTTC | CATKGLALVEQFF | TRBD2 | few | TRBJ2-1 | TRBV28
TGTGCCACCAGTGATTTCGGGACTAGCGGGACCAACACCGGGGAGCTGTTTTTT | CATSDFGTSGTNTGELFF | TRBD2 | . | TRBJ2-2 | TRBV24-1
TGTGCCAGCAGGGGGACTAGCGTAGGTGAGCAGTTCTTC | CASRGTSVGEQFF | TRBD2 | . | TRBJ2-1 | TRBV12-3/TRBV12-4
TGTGCCAGCAGTTTCTCTAATGAGCAGTTCTTC | CASSFSNEQFF | . | . | TRBJ2-1 | TRBV27